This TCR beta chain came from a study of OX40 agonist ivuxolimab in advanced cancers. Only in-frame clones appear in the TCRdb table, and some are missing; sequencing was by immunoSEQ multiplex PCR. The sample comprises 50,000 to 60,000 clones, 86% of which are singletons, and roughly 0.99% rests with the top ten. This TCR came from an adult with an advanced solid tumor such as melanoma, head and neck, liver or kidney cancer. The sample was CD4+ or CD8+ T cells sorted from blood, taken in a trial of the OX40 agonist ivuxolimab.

CDR3 sequence reads: CASSSEGQNNEQFF. CDR3 bases: TGCGCCAGCAGCTCCGAGGGACAGAACAATGAGCAGTTCTTC. V usage is TRBV5-1 and J usage is TRBJ2-1; TRBD1 matches at 7 bases. This CDR3 is 14 amino acids long. CDR1 is SGHRS and CDR2 is YFSETQ in the germline V gene. J gave up 5 bases and V 3 bases, and 5 bases lay outside the gene matches.